What follows are 21 T cell receptor beta chains derived from one specimen sequenced in a study of human T cells and chemical hapten exposure. TCRdb reprocessed the RACE reads with MiXCR, giving one entry per CDR3 protein. The top ten clones hold 6.5% to 9% of a sample with over 12,000 distinct CDR3 sequences, over 15% of them seen once. As to time point: patch test 1, 2 weeks after DPC sensitization. Treatment specified: therapeutic diphenylcyclopropenone sensitization with weekly scalp DPC. Material: whole blood, obtained in connection with sensitization to the hapten diphenylcyclopropenone (DPC). Source of these receptors: a woman younger than 45 with alopecia areata. Some clones in this sample may be carry-over from other donors' samples.

A few counts support this clonotype. Here the CDR3 DNA reads TGTGCCATTGGGGACAGGGTGGGGGAGACCCAGTACTTC. It codes for CAIGDRVGETQYF. The rearrangement links TRBV24-1 to TRBJ2-5; 9 bases fit TRBD1. The V gene's germline CDR1 is KGHDR and CDR2 SFDVKD. J gave up 5 bases and V 11 bases, and 8 bases lay outside the gene matches. The CDR3 consists of 13 residues.

This clonotype is labeled as medium-sized. This chain uses TRBV28 with TRBJ1-1; D unclear. The CDR3 length is 14 residues. Per germline, CDR1 MDHEN and CDR2 SYDVKM. Deletions cut 2 bases from V and 4 bases from J, with 11 bases between. CDR3 protein: CASSLAGRGTEAFF. Written as DNA, the CDR3 is TGTGCCAGCAGTTTAGCTGGACGGGGCACTGAAGCTTTCTTT. Full variable domain (missing parts from reference TRBV28 and TRBJ1-1): DVKVTQSSRYLVKRTGEKVFLECVQDMDHENMFWYRQDPGLGLRLIYFSYDVKMKEKGDIPEGYSVSREKKERFSLILESASTNQTSMYLCASSLAGRGTEAFFGQGTRLTVV.

The V call is TRBV6-6, the J call TRBJ2-7, with 9 nucleotides matching TRBD2. The CDR3 totals 16 residues. CDR1 is MNHNY, CDR2 SVGAGI, per germline (reference sequence). Trimming removed 0 bases from V and 7 bases from J; junction bases left unmatched: 10. CDR3 sequence reads: CASSYSAVAGAGEQYV. As DNA, the CDR3 is TGTGCCAGCAGTTACTCGGCGGTAGCGGGAGCTGGGGAGCAGTACGTC.

The sample holds many counts of this clonotype. The rearrangement joins TRBV7-8 to TRBJ2-3; D possibly corresponds to TRBD2 (6 bases). V dropped 5 bases and J dropped 7 bases, with 19 bases sitting between them. The CDR3 is 15 residues long. Per germline, CDR1 SGHVS and CDR2 FQNEAQ. DNA of the CDR3: TGTGCCAGCAGCCCCCTTCGGCTCGGGGGTAATACGCAGTATTTT. Translating it yields CASSPLRLGGNTQYF.

The chain employs TRBV14 and TRBJ1-2; D is unresolved. The V and J ends lost 4 bases and 4 bases respectively, with 7 bases between them. CDR3 length: 12 residues. CDR1 and CDR2 from the germline V gene are SGHDN and FVKESK. In nucleotides, the CDR3 is TGTGCCAGCAGCCTAGACACCTATGGCTACACCTTC. Encoded protein: CASSLDTYGYTF. Full variable domain (rest looked up from reference TRBV14 and TRBJ1-2): EAGVTQFPSHSVIEKGQTVTLRCDPISGHDNLYWYRRVMGKEIKFLLHFVKESKQDESGMPNNRFLAERTGGTYSTLKVQPAELEDSGVYFCASSLDTYGYTFGSGTRLTVV.

This clonotype was detected many times. CDR3 protein: CASSRGDTAFF. CDR3 in DNA: TGTGCCAGCAGCAGGGGGGATACGGCTTTCTTT. The chain employs TRBV3-1 and TRBJ1-1; a weak D match, TRBD1 (6 bases). The CDR3 has 11 residues. The germline V gene encodes CDR1 LGHDT and CDR2 YNNKEL (reference sequence). Deletions cut 5 bases from V and 11 bases from J, with 12 bases between.

CDR3 sequence (DNA): TGCAGCGTTGAAGAAGGCGCCAAAAACATTCAGTACTTC. Amino acids: CSVEEGAKNIQYF. This chain links TRBV29-1 with TRBJ2-4; D call uncertain. Germline V gene lookup returns CDR1 SQVTM and CDR2 ANQGSEA. V lost 0 bases to trimming and J lost 1 base, with 4 bases between them. The length of the CDR3 is 13 residues.

This clonotype is medium-sized. J is TRBJ1-1 and V is TRBV10-3; D is ambiguous. This CDR3 contains 14 residues. V was pared by 2 bases and J by 2 bases, with 9 bases between. Germline CDR1 ENHRY, CDR2 SYGVKD. The CDR3 protein is CAISETHRNTEAFF. The CDR3 nucleotides are TGTGCCATCAGTGAGACGCACAGAAACACTGAAGCTTTCTTT.

The chain combines TRBV7-9 with TRBJ1-2; no definite D call. The germline CDR1 and CDR2 sequences are SEHNR and FQNEAQ (reference sequence). Deletions cut 5 bases from V and 1 base from J, with 17 bases between. The CDR3 runs to 16 residues. In nucleotides, the CDR3 is TGTGCCAGCAGCGCCTCAGAGGCAGAGGATAACTATGGCTACACCTTC. Protein: CASSASEAEDNYGYTF.

This clonotype is medium-sized by share. The junction and the germline gene differ at one end; a read error may be behind it. The chain's CDR3 is CASSQDRTGITGAFF. In DNA form, the CDR3 reads TGCGCCAGCAGCCAAGATCGGACAGGGATCACTGGAGCTTTCTTT. V is TRBV4-1 and J is TRBJ1-1; TRBD1 agrees at 8 bases. The length of the CDR3 is 15 residues. Germline loops: CDR1 MGHRA, CDR2 YSYEKL.

There are many counts of this clonotype. The CDR3 bases are TGTGCCAGCAGCGTAAGCGAGACAGGGAGGTCAGATACGCAGTATTTT. Amino acid sequence: CASSVSETGRSDTQYF. The V gene is TRBV9, the J gene TRBJ2-3; a weak D match, TRBD1 (7 bases). The germline gives CDR1 SGDLS, CDR2 YYNGEE. Trimming stripped 1 base from V and 4 bases from J, with 16 bases between. The CDR3 totals 16 residues.

J is TRBJ2-5 and V is TRBV5-1, with TRBD2 matching 9 bases. CDR3 length equals 17 residues. From germline, CDR1 is SGHRS and CDR2 YFSETQ. After removal of 2 bases from V and 1 base from J, the junction contained 9 bases not matched to a gene. DNA of the CDR3: TGCGCCAGCAGCTTTAGGGGGCCTAGCGGGGTCCAAGAGACCCAGTACTTC. Encoded protein: CASSFRGPSGVQETQYF.

The chain joins TRBV12-3 or TRBV12-4 to TRBJ2-3, with a tentative D call TRBD1 (6 bases). This CDR3 has 15 amino acids. Trimming removed 0 bases at V and 3 bases at J, with 10 bases between. Here the CDR3 reads CASSLASGVTDTQYF. In DNA, the CDR3 is TGTGCCAGCAGTTTAGCATCAGGGGTGACAGATACGCAGTATTTT.

This clonotype was observed at least ten times. The chain links TRBV28 to TRBJ2-3, with a possible D match to TRBD2 (5 bases). V was pared by 8 bases and J by 7 bases, with 10 bases between. Germline CDR1 is MDHEN and CDR2 is SYDVKM. The CDR3 has 11 residues. CDR3 sequence (DNA): TGTGCCAGCTGGGAGATGAATACGCAGTATTTT. Translation gives CASWEMNTQYF.

This clonotype appeared many times. V usage is TRBV19 and J usage is TRBJ2-2; TRBD1 might be the D (6 bases). Trimming stripped 7 bases from V and 1 base from J, with 10 bases between. CDR3 length: 14 residues. Germline-derived CDR1 and CDR2 are LNHDA and SQIVND (reference sequence). The CDR3 region has the DNA TGTGCCAGTACCCCGACAGGGAACACCGGGGAGCTGTTTTTT. Translation gives CASTPTGNTGELFF.

The V gene is TRBV12-5, the J gene TRBJ2-2, with D perhaps TRBD1 (6 bases). The length of the CDR3 is 15 residues. V gave up 4 bases and J gave up 1 base, with 10 bases separating them. Germline assignment: CDR1 LGHNT and CDR2 FRNRAP. The CDR3 sequence: CASGSGTLNTGELFF. Here the CDR3 DNA reads TGTGCTAGTGGTTCGGGGACACTGAACACCGGGGAGCTGTTTTTT.

This clonotype was recorded many times. The genes are TRBV4-2 and TRBJ1-1; 8 bases line up with TRBD1. Germline V gene data show CDR1 as LGHNA and CDR2 as YNFKEQ. This CDR3 region has 17 residues. J gave up 3 bases and V 3 bases, and 12 bases lay outside the gene matches. This chain's CDR3 is CASSHDGSRGQDTEAFF. The CDR3 DNA reads TGTGCCAGCAGCCACGATGGCTCCAGGGGGCAGGACACTGAAGCTTTCTTT.

This clonotype came up many times. This chain's CDR3 is CASSQVVGEAFF. CDR3 in DNA: TGTGCCAGCAGCCAAGTGGTGGGGGAAGCTTTCTTT. This chain joins TRBV3-1 and TRBJ1-1; D remains unclear. CDR3 length: 12 amino acids. V lost 1 base and J 8 bases, leaving 8 bases between the germline ends. CDR1 is LGHDT and CDR2 is YNNKEL in the germline V gene (reference sequence).

This clonotype occurred many times. The V gene is TRBV19, the J gene TRBJ2-1, with a tentative D call TRBD1 (5 bases). The CDR3 contains 16 residues. V was cut by 3 bases and J by 0 bases, with 12 bases left in between. Germline V gene data show CDR1 as LNHDA and CDR2 as SQIVND (reference sequence). The CDR3 is CASSILRVSSYNEQFF. The CDR3 coding sequence is TGTGCCAGTAGTATCCTCAGGGTAAGCTCCTACAATGAGCAGTTCTTC.

By share, this clonotype ranks as medium-sized. The rearrangement joins TRBV12-3 or TRBV12-4 to TRBJ1-1; a weak D match, TRBD1 (6 bases). Trimming took off 3 bases at V and 2 bases at J, with 16 bases between the two ends. The CDR3 spans 16 residues. The CDR3 here is CASSFYLGGTNTEAFF. For the CDR3, the DNA is TGTGCCAGCAGTTTCTATCTAGGAGGGACAAACACTGAAGCTTTCTTT.

Turning to this clonotype: A much larger clone sits a single nucleotide away, making a read error possible. This chain joins TRBV19 and TRBJ1-5, with D hard to call. Germline CDR1 and CDR2: LNHDA and SQIVND (reference sequence). The CDR3 loop spans 13 amino acids. The CDR3: CASTEVINQSQHF. The CDR3 nucleotides are TGTGCCAGTACAGAGGTAATCAATCAGTCCCAGCATTTT.